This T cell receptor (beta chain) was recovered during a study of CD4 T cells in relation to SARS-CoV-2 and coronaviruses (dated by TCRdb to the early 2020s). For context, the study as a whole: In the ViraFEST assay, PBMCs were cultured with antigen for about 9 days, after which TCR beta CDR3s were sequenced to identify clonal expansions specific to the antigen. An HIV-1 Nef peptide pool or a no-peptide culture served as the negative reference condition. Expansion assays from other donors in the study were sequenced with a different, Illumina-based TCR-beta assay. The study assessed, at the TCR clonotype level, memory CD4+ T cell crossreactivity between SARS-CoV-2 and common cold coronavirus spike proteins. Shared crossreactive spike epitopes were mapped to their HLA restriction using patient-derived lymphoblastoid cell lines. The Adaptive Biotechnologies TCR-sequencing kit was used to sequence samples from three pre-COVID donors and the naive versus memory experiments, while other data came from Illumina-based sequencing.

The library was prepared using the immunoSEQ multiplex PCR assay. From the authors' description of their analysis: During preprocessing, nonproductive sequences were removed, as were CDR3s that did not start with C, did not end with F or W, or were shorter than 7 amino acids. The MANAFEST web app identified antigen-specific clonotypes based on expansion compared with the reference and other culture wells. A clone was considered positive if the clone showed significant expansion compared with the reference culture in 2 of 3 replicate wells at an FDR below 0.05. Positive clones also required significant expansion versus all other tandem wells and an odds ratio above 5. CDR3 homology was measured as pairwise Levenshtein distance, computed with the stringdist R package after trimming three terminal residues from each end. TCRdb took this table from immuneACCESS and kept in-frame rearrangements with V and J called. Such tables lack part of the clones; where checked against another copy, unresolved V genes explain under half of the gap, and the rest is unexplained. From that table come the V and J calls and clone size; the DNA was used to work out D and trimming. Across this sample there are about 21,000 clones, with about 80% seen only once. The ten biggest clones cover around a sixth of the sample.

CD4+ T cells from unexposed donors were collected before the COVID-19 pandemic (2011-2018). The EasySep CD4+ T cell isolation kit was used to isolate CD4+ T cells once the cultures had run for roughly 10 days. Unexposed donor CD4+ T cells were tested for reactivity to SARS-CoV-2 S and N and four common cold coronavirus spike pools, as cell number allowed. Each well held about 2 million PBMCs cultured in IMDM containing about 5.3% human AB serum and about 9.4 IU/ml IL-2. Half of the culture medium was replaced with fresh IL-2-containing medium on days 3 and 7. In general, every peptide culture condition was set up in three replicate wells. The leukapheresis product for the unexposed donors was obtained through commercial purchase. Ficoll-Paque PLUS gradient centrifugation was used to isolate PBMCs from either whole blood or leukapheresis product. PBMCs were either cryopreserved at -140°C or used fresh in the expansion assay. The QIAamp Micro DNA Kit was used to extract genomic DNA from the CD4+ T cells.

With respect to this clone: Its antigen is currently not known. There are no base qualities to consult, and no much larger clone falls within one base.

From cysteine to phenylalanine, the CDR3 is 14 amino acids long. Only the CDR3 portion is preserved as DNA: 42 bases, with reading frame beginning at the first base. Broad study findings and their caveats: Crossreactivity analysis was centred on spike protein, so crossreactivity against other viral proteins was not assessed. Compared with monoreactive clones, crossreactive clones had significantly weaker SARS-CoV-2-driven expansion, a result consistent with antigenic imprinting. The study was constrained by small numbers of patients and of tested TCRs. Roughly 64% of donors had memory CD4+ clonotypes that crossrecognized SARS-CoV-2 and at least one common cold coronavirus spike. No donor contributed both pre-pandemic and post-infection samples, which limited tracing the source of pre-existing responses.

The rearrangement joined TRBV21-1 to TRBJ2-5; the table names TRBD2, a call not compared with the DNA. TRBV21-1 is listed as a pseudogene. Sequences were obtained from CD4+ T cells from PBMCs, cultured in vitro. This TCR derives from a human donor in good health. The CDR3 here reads CASSTTSCLETQYF. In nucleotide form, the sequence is TGTGCCAGCAGCACGACTAGTTGTTTAGAGACCCAGTACTTC.